One and the same sample provided the 30 T cell receptor beta chains below, sequenced in a study of OX40 agonist ivuxolimab in advanced cancers. Sequencing was performed with immunoSEQ multiplex PCR; in TCRdb, only in-frame clones are kept and a portion is missing. The sample shows some 72,000 clones, around 93% of them seen only once. The material sequenced was CD4+ or CD8+ T cells sorted from blood, taken in a trial of the OX40 agonist ivuxolimab. The receptors derive from an adult with an advanced solid tumor such as melanoma, head and neck, liver or kidney cancer.

The chain is built from TRBV4-1 and TRBJ2-3, with no clear D. The ends were cut back, 2 bases at V and 0 bases at J, with 15 bases in the middle. The CDR3 sequence is 17 residues long. CDR1 is MGHRA and CDR2 is YSYEKL in the germline V gene. In DNA form, the CDR3 reads TGCGCCAGCAGCCAAATCCTCGCCTCTCCGAGCACAGATACGCAGTATTTT. Translating gives CASSQILASPSTDTQYF.

The chain couples TRBV2 to TRBJ2-1, with unresolved D. Germline V gene lookup returns CDR1 SNHLY and CDR2 FYNNEI. Trimming cost V 3 bases and J 0 bases, with 9 bases left between them. The CDR3 runs 15 residues. The CDR3 sequence: CASSDSLSSYNEQFF. CDR3 coding DNA: TGTGCCAGCAGTGACAGTCTGAGCTCCTACAATGAGCAGTTCTTC. Supplemented by reference TRBV2 and TRBJ2-1, the full variable domain reads EPEVTQTPSHQVTQMGQEVILRCVPISNHLYFYWYRQILGQKVEFLVSFYNNEISEKSEIFDDQFSVERPDGSNFTLKIRSTKLEDSAMYFCASSDSLSSYNEQFFGPGTRLTVL.

The genes are TRBV5-6 and TRBJ2-2; D gene unclear. CDR1 is SGHDT and CDR2 is YYEEEE in the germline V gene. Trimming pared 4 bases from V and 4 bases from J, leaving 11 bases between. The CDR3 contains 14 residues. CDR3 in DNA: TGTGCCAGCAGCATCCGGGTCTTCACCGGGGAGCTGTTTTTT. Residues: CASSIRVFTGELFF.

This clone was detected once. This rearrangement joins TRBV4-2 to TRBJ2-3; D possibly corresponds to TRBD2 (6 bases). V was shortened by 0 bases and J by 4 bases, with 17 bases between the two germline ends. Germline CDR1 and CDR2: LGHNA and YNFKEQ. This CDR3 has 17 residues. CDR3 nucleotide sequence: TGTGCCAGCAGCCAAGATCTGAGACTAGAGCTGGCAGATACGCAGTATTTT. This encodes CASSQDLRLELADTQYF.

The chain employs TRBV19 and TRBJ2-1; D is perhaps TRBD1 (6 bases). The CDR3 is made up of 13 amino acids. The germline CDR1 and CDR2 sequences are LNHDA and SQIVND (reference sequence). The V and J ends lost 5 bases and 7 bases respectively, with 12 bases between them. CDR3 residues: CASSGGLWNEQFF. The CDR3 DNA is TGTGCCAGTAGTGGGGGCTTGTGGAATGAGCAGTTCTTC.

The chain recombines TRBV6-5 with TRBJ1-1; a weak D match, TRBD1 (5 bases). This CDR3 has 11 amino acids. Deletions cut 5 bases from V and 5 bases from J, with 6 bases between. CDR1 and CDR2 from the germline V gene are MNHEY and SVGAGI. The CDR3: CASSAGTEAFF. CDR3 nucleotides: TGTGCCAGCAGTGCAGGGACTGAAGCTTTCTTT.

The chain couples TRBV11-3 to TRBJ2-3, with D perhaps being TRBD1 or TRBD2 (5 bases each). CDR1 SGHNT and CDR2 YENEEA come from the germline V gene. The CDR3 spans 15 residues. Trimming cost V 3 bases and J 0 bases, with 10 bases left between them. The CDR3 DNA sequence: TGTGCCAGCAGCTTCAACGGGGCTAGCACAGATACGCAGTATTTT. It yields the protein CASSFNGASTDTQYF.

The chain links TRBV27 to TRBJ1-6; D is unclear. Looked up from germline, CDR1 is MNHEY and CDR2 is SMNVEV (reference sequence). V was clipped by 0 bases and J by 6 bases, with 9 bases between them. CDR3 size: 15 residues. CDR3 nucleotide sequence: TGTGCCAGCAGTTTATCTTTGGCAGTTAATTCACCCCTCCACTTT. Amino acids: CASSLSLAVNSPLHF.

J is TRBJ2-7 and V is TRBV6-5; no firm D call. The ends were cut back, 0 bases at V and 0 bases at J, with 9 bases in the middle. The CDR3 contains 15 residues. Germline loops: CDR1 MNHEY, CDR2 SVGAGI. The CDR3, as DNA: TGTGCCAGCAGTTACTCGGCAGAGAGCTCCTACGAGCAGTACTTC. It codes for CASSYSAESSYEQYF.

The chain employs TRBV7-9 and TRBJ1-4; no firm D call. The V end was cut by 5 bases, the J end by 0 bases, with 10 bases between. The CDR3 runs 15 residues. Per the germline V gene, CDR1 is SEHNR and CDR2 is FQNEAQ (reference sequence). The CDR3 bases are TGTGCCAGCAGCCCCCACGTTGCAACTAATGAAAAACTGTTTTTT. Its translation is CASSPHVATNEKLFF. Combining the CDR3 with reference TRBV7-9 and TRBJ1-4 gives the whole variable domain DTGVSQNPRHKITKRGQNVTFRCDPISEHNRLYWYRQTLGQGPEFLTYFQNEAQLEKSRLLSDRFSAERPKGSFSTLEIQRTEQGDSAMYLCASSPHVATNEKLFFGSGTQLSVL.

This clone showed up just once. The V call is TRBV7-9, the J call TRBJ1-5, with D unclear. The ends were cut back, 1 base at V and 2 bases at J, with 9 bases in the middle. This CDR3 spans 15 amino acids. CDR1 and CDR2 from the germline V gene are SEHNR and FQNEAQ (reference sequence). Written as DNA, the CDR3 is TGTGCCAGCAGCTTAGGAGGCGATGGCAATCAGCCCCAGCATTTT. This codes for CASSLGGDGNQPQHF.

This clone came up once. The chain employs TRBV9 and TRBJ2-3, with 13 bases that match TRBD2. The CDR3 has 19 residues. Losses at the gene ends were 4 bases for V and 2 bases for J; bases not matched to a gene: 13. Germline CDR1 is SGDLS and CDR2 is YYNGEE. The CDR3, as DNA: TGTGCCAGCAGCCAGAGGGGACTAGCGGGGCTCCCCCACACAGATACGCAGTATTTT. It translates to CASSQRGLAGLPHTDTQYF.

The V and J genes are TRBV19 and TRBJ2-2; tentatively, D is TRBD1 (6 bases). Per the germline V gene, CDR1 is LNHDA and CDR2 is SQIVND (reference sequence). The germline V and J ends were trimmed by 5 bases and 4 bases, with 14 bases remaining between them. CDR3 length equals 15 residues. The CDR3 loop is CASSPKTGPTGELFF. CDR3 bases: TGTGCCAGTAGTCCAAAGACAGGCCCCACCGGGGAGCTGTTTTTT.

The chain links TRBV7-2 to TRBJ2-7; 8 nucleotides match TRBD1. Germline V gives CDR1 SGHTA, CDR2 FQGNSA. V was clipped by 3 bases and J by 2 bases; unmatched bases: 3. This CDR3 region has 14 residues. CDR3 DNA sequence: TGTGCCAGCAGCTTCGACAGGGGTGCCTACGAGCAGTACTTC. Translated, it gives CASSFDRGAYEQYF.

This clone was seen a few times. The chain employs TRBV2 and TRBJ1-4; no clear D gene. The CDR3 has 13 residues. V shed 5 bases and J shed 8 bases, with 12 bases lying between them. Germline V gene sequence: CDR1 SNHLY, CDR2 FYNNEI. DNA of the CDR3: TGTGCCAGCAGTACGGTCGACCGGGAAAAACTGTTTTTT. Its protein product is CASSTVDREKLFF.

The rearrangement joins TRBV19 to TRBJ2-7; D is ambiguous. Germline V gene sequence: CDR1 LNHDA, CDR2 SQIVND (reference sequence). The CDR3 is 12 amino acids. Trimming shortened V by 6 bases and J by 3 bases, and 9 bases separated the two germline ends. The CDR3 spells CASSSTGYEQYF. CDR3 nucleotide sequence: TGTGCCAGTAGCTCGACCGGCTACGAGCAGTACTTC. Filled out from reference TRBV19 and TRBJ2-7, the complete variable domain reads DGGITQSPKYLFRKEGQNVTLSCEQNLNHDAMYWYRQDPGQGLRLIYYSQIVNDFQKGDIAEGYSVSREKKESFPLTVTSAQKNPTAFYLCASSSTGYEQYFGPGTRLTVT.

The chain recombines TRBV5-6 with TRBJ2-1, with TRBD2 matching 8 bases. The CDR3 is 15 residues long. J was trimmed by 4 bases and V by 5 bases; bases with no gene match: 8. From germline, CDR1 is SGHDT and CDR2 YYEEEE. The CDR3 region is CASSDLAGGYNEQFF. The CDR3 bases are TGTGCCAGCAGTGATTTGGCGGGGGGTTACAATGAGCAGTTCTTC.

The gene calls are TRBV5-6 and TRBJ2-2; no definite D call. The CDR3 runs 14 residues. CDR1 and CDR2 from the germline V gene are SGHDT and YYEEEE. V was pared by 2 bases and J by 6 bases, with 11 bases between. CDR3 residues: CASSFPGEAGELFF. The CDR3 coding sequence is TGTGCCAGCAGCTTTCCTGGAGAGGCCGGGGAGCTGTTTTTT.

The chain joins TRBV10-2 to TRBJ2-5; TRBD2 matches at 12 bases. The CDR3 spans 16 residues. J gave up 2 bases and V 6 bases, and 7 bases lay outside the gene matches. In germline, CDR1 is WSHSY, CDR2 SAAADI. The CDR3 here is CASSRLAGELQETQYF. CDR3 nucleotides: TGCGCCAGCAGCCGACTAGCGGGGGAGTTACAAGAGACCCAGTACTTC.

This chain connects TRBV7-3 to TRBJ2-1; D not certain. Germline CDR1 is SGHTA and CDR2 is FQGTGA. V lost 2 bases to trimming and J lost 10 bases, with 6 bases between them. The CDR3 has 11 amino acids. The CDR3 nucleotides read TGTGCCAGCAGCTTAGAGTTGGAGCAGTTCTTC. It translates to CASSLELEQFF.

CDR3 nucleotide sequence: TGTGCCAGCTCACCGGGACAGGACTATTGGAACACTGAAGCTTTCTTT. This encodes CASSPGQDYWNTEAFF. The chain couples TRBV18 to TRBJ1-1; 8 nucleotides agree with TRBD1. In germline, CDR1 is KGHSH, CDR2 LQKENI. The CDR3 is 16 amino acids. Losses at the gene ends were 3 bases for V and 1 base for J; bases not matched to a gene: 7.

The J gene is TRBJ2-7, the V gene TRBV9, with 9 nucleotides matching TRBD1. The CDR3 runs 14 residues. Germline V gives CDR1 SGDLS, CDR2 YYNGEE. V was pared by 4 bases and J by 0 bases, with 2 bases of the junction left unmatched. This CDR3 reads CASSLTGGSYEQYF. CDR3 sequence (DNA): TGTGCCAGCAGCCTGACAGGGGGCTCCTACGAGCAGTACTTC.

The chain carries TRBV27 and TRBJ2-5; 8 bases are a match to TRBD1. The CDR3 totals 14 residues. The V gene end was trimmed by 5 bases and the J gene end by 5 bases; junction bases not matched to a gene: 7. The germline V gene encodes CDR1 MNHEY and CDR2 SMNVEV (reference sequence). The DNA for the CDR3 is TGTGCCAGCAGTCCCGGGACAGGTGGGGAGACCCAGTACTTC. Residues: CASSPGTGGETQYF.

A few counts support this clone. The chain uses TRBV4-1 and TRBJ1-1; TRBD1 aligns across 7 bases. This CDR3 contains 14 residues. The germline V gene has CDR1 MGHRA and CDR2 YSYEKL. After removal of 5 bases from V and 0 bases from J, the junction contained 3 bases not matched to a gene. The CDR3: CASSAGTVNTEAFF. The CDR3 nucleotides read TGCGCCAGCAGCGCAGGGACAGTGAACACTGAAGCTTTCTTT.

This chain links TRBV4-3 with TRBJ1-3, with D perhaps TRBD1 (5 bases). Germline values: CDR1 LGHNA, CDR2 YSLEER. V was clipped by 5 bases and J by 3 bases, with 26 bases between them. The CDR3 has 19 residues. DNA for the CDR3: TGCGCCAGCAGCACCGGTCCGGGAGGCGACGGGGCCAGTGGAAACACCATATATTTT. The encoded protein is CASSTGPGGDGASGNTIYF.

This clone showed up just once. The chain is built from TRBV2 and TRBJ2-7; a possible D gene is TRBD1 (6 bases). Germline V CDR1 and CDR2: SNHLY, FYNNEI. This CDR3 is built from 14 residues. Trimming removed 7 bases from V and 5 bases from J, with 18 bases in between. The CDR3: CASTKGTTGNEQYF. For the CDR3, the DNA is TGTGCCAGCACCAAGGGAACGACAGGAAACGAGCAGTACTTC.

The chain is built from TRBV11-2 and TRBJ1-5; tentative D call: TRBD1 (5 bases). The V end lost 5 bases, the J end lost 3 bases, and 14 bases lay between the germline ends. Germline-derived CDR1 and CDR2 are SGHAT and FQNNGV. The CDR3 contains 15 residues. The CDR3 DNA reads TGTGCCAGCAGCCTGGGACCGAATAACAATCAGCCCCAGCATTTT. Translating gives CASSLGPNNNQPQHF.

The chain has TRBV27 and TRBJ2-1; the D gene could be TRBD1 or TRBD2 (5 bases each). This CDR3 is built from 16 residues. The V and J ends lost 1 base and 3 bases respectively, with 13 bases between them. The germline gives CDR1 MNHEY, CDR2 SMNVEV (reference sequence). CDR3 amino acids: CASSLWGSEFYNEQFF. CDR3 sequence (DNA): TGTGCCAGCAGTTTATGGGGGAGTGAATTCTACAATGAGCAGTTCTTC.

The rearrangement links TRBV19 to TRBJ1-6; D unclear. With 3 bases removed from V and 1 base from J, the gap between germline ends came to 7 bases. This CDR3 is built from 15 residues. CDR1 LNHDA and CDR2 SQIVND come from the germline V gene (reference sequence). CDR3 in DNA: TGTGCCAGTAGTATTGGGCAGTCCTATAATTCACCCCTCCACTTT. Its translation: CASSIGQSYNSPLHF.

This chain links TRBV7-9 with TRBJ1-1; possible D gene TRBD1, 5 bases. Germline-derived CDR1 and CDR2 are SEHNR and FQNEAQ (reference sequence). There are 17 residues in the CDR3. Trimming left V 2 bases short and J 2 bases short, with 18 bases between. The CDR3 sequence is CASSLLPGPALNTEAFF. In DNA form, the CDR3 reads TGTGCCAGCAGCTTATTGCCGGGGCCTGCCTTAAACACTGAAGCTTTCTTT.